These 11 T cell receptor beta chains came from one sample sequenced in a study of naive and memory T cell subsets. The library had UMIs added by 3' ligation of an oligonucleotide to TCR cDNA. Ligated cDNA underwent four rounds of PCR with nested alpha and beta constant region primers and SP2. From the 5' RACE reads, TCRdb called clonotypes with MiXCR, one entry per CDR3 protein. The sample contains 45,000 to 55,000 distinct CDR3 sequences, 4.7% of which appear only once. The receptors come from a female donor in good health.

This clonotype was counted many times. V usage is TRBV28 and J usage is TRBJ2-1, with TRBD1 as a possible D gene (6 bases). Trimming shortened V by 2 bases and J by 7 bases, and 15 bases separated the two germline ends. The CDR3 spans 15 residues. Germline V gene data show CDR1 as MDHEN and CDR2 as SYDVKM. As DNA, the CDR3 is TGTGCCAGCAGTTTAATAGGGACAAGCGCTAATGAGCAGTTCTTC. This translates into CASSLIGTSANEQFF.

The table lists this clonotype with a count of one. A much larger clone differs by one base, so this may be a read error. The chain couples TRBV7-2 to TRBJ2-7; 15 bases agree with TRBD2. V shed 6 bases and J 5 bases; nucleotides not matched to a gene: 8. The CDR3 covers 16 residues. Per germline, CDR1 SGHTA and CDR2 FQGNSA. In nucleotides, the CDR3 is TGTGCCAGCAGACAGGGACTAGCGGGAGGTATCGACGAGCAGTACTTC. This translates into CASRQGLAGGIDEQYF.

The sample holds many counts of this clonotype. CDR3 protein: CASRTGGRINDEQFF. The CDR3 DNA sequence: TGTGCCAGCAGGACCGGCGGGAGAATCAACGATGAGCAGTTCTTC. The chain employs TRBV6-2 or TRBV6-3 and TRBJ2-1, with 7 bases matching TRBD2. The CDR3 is made up of 15 amino acids. Unmatched junction bases numbered 13, after V lost 6 bases and J lost 8 bases. CDR1 MNHEY and CDR2 SVGEGT come from the germline V gene.

V and J are TRBV19 and TRBJ2-5; no definite D call. This CDR3 is 13 amino acids long. CDR1 and CDR2 (germline): LNHDA, SQIVND (reference sequence). V lost 7 bases and J 0 bases, leaving 9 bases between the germline ends. CDR3 protein: CASNARHQETQYF. DNA for the CDR3: TGTGCCAGTAACGCGCGGCACCAAGAGACCCAGTACTTC. Filled out from reference TRBV19 and TRBJ2-5, the complete variable domain reads DGGITQSPKYLFRKEGQNVTLSCEQNLNHDAMYWYRQDPGQGLRLIYYSQIVNDFQKGDIAEGYSVSREKKESFPLTVTSAQKNPTAFYLCASNARHQETQYFGPGTRLLVL.

Ten or more counts support this clonotype. This chain joins TRBV4-2 and TRBJ2-3; maybe TRBD2 (6 bases). Deletions cut 0 bases from V and 0 bases from J, with 13 bases between. The CDR3 sequence is 17 residues long. In germline, CDR1 is LGHNA, CDR2 YNFKEQ. For the CDR3, the DNA is TGTGCCAGCAGCCAAGATTGGGGGGAGCGAAGCACAGATACGCAGTATTTT. It yields the protein CASSQDWGERSTDTQYF.

This clonotype appeared many times. The chain is built from TRBV5-1 and TRBJ2-7; TRBD2 might be the D (6 bases). Per germline, CDR1 SGHRS and CDR2 YFSETQ. The CDR3 extends over 14 amino acids. Trimming removed 1 base at V and 2 bases at J, with 10 bases between. For the CDR3, the DNA is TGCGCCAGCAGCTTGCTGGCGGGGCCCTACGAGCAGTACTTC. It codes for CASSLLAGPYEQYF.

This clonotype was observed many times. The J gene is TRBJ2-1, the V gene TRBV29-1; 7 nucleotides align to TRBD1. Trimming cost V 7 bases and J 4 bases; bases outside gene matches: 4. This CDR3 has 12 residues. Germline CDR1 reads SQVTM; CDR2 reads ANQGSEA. CDR3 DNA sequence: TGCAGCGGAGAGGACAGGTACAATGAGCAGTTCTTC. Its protein is CSGEDRYNEQFF.

This clonotype was seen ten or more times. The CDR3 reads CASSQVRGKLNIQYF. The CDR3 DNA sequence: TGTGCCAGCAGCCAAGTAAGGGGGAAGCTAAACATTCAGTACTTC. J is TRBJ2-4 and V is TRBV3-1; D perhaps matches TRBD1 (6 bases). Per the germline V gene, CDR1 is LGHDT and CDR2 is YNNKEL (reference sequence). V lost 1 base and J 6 bases, leaving 13 bases between the germline ends. The CDR3 loop spans 15 amino acids.

This clonotype was picked up many times. In DNA, the CDR3 is TGTGCCAGCAGTTGGACAGGGAACGGCTACACCTTC. As protein: CASSWTGNGYTF. The chain links TRBV6-2 or TRBV6-3 to TRBJ1-2, with 8 bases that match TRBD1. The V gene end was trimmed by 4 bases and the J gene end by 8 bases; junction bases not matched to a gene: 3. The V gene's germline CDR1 is MNHEY and CDR2 SVGEGT. This CDR3 is 12 amino acids long.

This clonotype was seen repeatedly, ten times or more. This chain connects TRBV28 to TRBJ1-6; weak D call: TRBD1 (5 bases). The germline gives CDR1 MDHEN, CDR2 SYDVKM. With 3 bases removed from V and 10 bases from J, the gap between germline ends came to 13 bases. The CDR3 has 14 residues. The CDR3 nucleotides are TGTGCCAGCAGTTTTGCCCCGGGGGGATCACCCCTCCACTTT. Translating it yields CASSFAPGGSPLHF.

This clonotype was recorded at least ten times. The chain has TRBV6-6 and TRBJ1-5, with TRBD1 identical over 7 bases. This CDR3 region has 14 residues. Germline-derived CDR1 and CDR2 are MNHNY and SVGAGI (reference sequence). The V gene end was trimmed by 7 bases and the J gene end by 6 bases; junction bases not matched to a gene: 9. CDR3 in DNA: TGTGCCAGCACCTTCACAGGGGACACTCAGCCCCAGCATTTT. This sequence encodes CASTFTGDTQPQHF.